The 32 T cell receptor beta chains listed next were all sequenced from one sample in a study of T cells in Graves' hyperthyroidism and ophthalmopathy (dated by TCRdb to the late 2010s). The library was obtained by multiplex PCR. Data came from an Illumina HiSeq 2000. Amplification of TCR beta CDR3 regions was carried out from RNA transcripts. The TCR CDR3 was subjected to a first round of RT-PCR using the HTBI primer set and the Qiagen OneStep RT-PCR kit. In TCRdb, the public reads were trimmed at Q25 with fastp and aligned with MiXCR, with productive beta chains retained. When rows share a CDR3 protein, they turn into one entry using the most common DNA and genes. Within this sample are 550,000 to 800,000 distinct CDR3 sequences, with roughly 15% of them counted one time only. The top ten hold around 7.7% of the sample. The specimen sequenced was blood. These receptors came from a man aged 18 to 29 with Graves' hyperthyroidism.

The table lists this clonotype with a few counts. In DNA, the CDR3 is TGCGCCAGCAGCCCTAGGACAGGGCAGGGTTCGAACTCCTACAATGAGCAGTTCTTC. The encoded protein is CASSPRTGQGSNSYNEQFF. The chain combines TRBV5-1 with TRBJ2-1, with 8 positions matching TRBD1. Trimming cost V 4 bases and J 0 bases; bases outside gene matches: 15. Germline CDR1 is SGHRS and CDR2 is YFSETQ. This CDR3 region has 19 residues.

This clonotype occurred a few times. This sequence joins TRBV5-1 and TRBJ2-5; D is unclear. Germline V gene data show CDR1 as SGHRS and CDR2 as YFSETQ. V dropped 0 bases and J dropped 3 bases, with 15 bases sitting between them. The CDR3 runs 16 residues. The CDR3 loop reads CASSLVGSRVEETQYF. The DNA for the CDR3 is TGCGCCAGCAGCTTGGTTGGTAGTCGGGTTGAAGAGACCCAGTACTTC.

There are a few counts of this clonotype. V gene TRBV7-2 combines with J gene TRBJ1-3; D is ambiguous. Trimming removed 2 bases at V and 8 bases at J, with 7 bases between. The CDR3 has 12 amino acids. Germline V CDR1 and CDR2: SGHTA, FQGNSA. CDR3 coding DNA: TGTGCCAGCAGCTTATCGAGAGACACCATATATTTT. It encodes CASSLSRDTIYF.

This sequence joins TRBV18 and TRBJ1-1, with D possibly matching TRBD1 (6 bases). Trimming took off 4 bases at V and 5 bases at J, with 26 bases between the two ends. In germline, CDR1 is KGHSH, CDR2 LQKENI. The CDR3 has 18 amino acids. This CDR3 is CASSRYYSGAQMGTEAFF. The CDR3 DNA reads as TGTGCCAGCTCACGGTACTACTCAGGGGCGCAGATGGGTACTGAAGCTTTCTTT. Combining the CDR3 with reference TRBV18 and TRBJ1-1 gives the whole variable domain NAGVMQNPRHLVRRRGQEARLRCSPMKGHSHVYWYRQLPEEGLKFMVYLQKENIIDESGMPKERFSAEFPKEGPSILRIQQVVRGDSAAYFCASSRYYSGAQMGTEAFFGQGTRLTVV.

This clonotype was recorded at least ten times. The rearrangement uses TRBV28 and TRBJ2-3; tentative D call: TRBD2 (6 bases). CDR1 MDHEN and CDR2 SYDVKM come from the germline V gene. V shed 2 bases and J shed 2 bases, with 14 bases lying between them. This CDR3 has 16 residues. The CDR3 spells CASSLGPGDITDTQYF. For the CDR3, the DNA is TGTGCCAGCAGTTTAGGTCCGGGAGACATCACAGATACGCAGTATTTT.

This clonotype was counted only a few times. One junction end disagrees with the germline gene, perhaps due to a read error. The V and J genes are TRBV5-1 and TRBJ2-5; no firm D call. The V gene's germline CDR1 is SGHRS and CDR2 YFSETQ. The CDR3 is made up of 16 amino acids. CDR3 sequence reads: CASSLVGVEYQETQYF. In nucleotides, the CDR3 is TGCGCCAGCAGTTTGGTTGGCGTCGAGTACCAAGAGACCCAGTACTTC.

This clonotype came up many times. V is TRBV3-1 and J is TRBJ1-1; no reliable D call. The germline V gene has CDR1 LGHDT and CDR2 YNNKEL (reference sequence). The length of the CDR3 is 13 residues. Trimming stripped 3 bases from V and 10 bases from J, with 15 bases between. The CDR3 sequence: CASSQGSAFLAFF. In nucleotides, the CDR3 is TGTGCCAGCAGCCAGGGGTCGGCTTTTTTAGCTTTCTTT.

As for this clonotype: A much larger clone differs from this one at a single base, so this may be a read error. The chain has TRBV12-3 or TRBV12-4 and TRBJ2-1, with TRBD2 matching over 9 bases. After removal of 1 base from V and 10 bases from J, the junction contained 8 bases not matched to a gene. This CDR3 is built from 15 residues. The DNA of the CDR3 is TGTGCCAGCAGTTTAGACTCACCGGGACTAGCCGAGCAGTTCTTC. Translating it yields CASSLDSPGLAEQFF.

This clonotype was picked up a small number of times. In DNA, the CDR3 is TGTGCCAGCAGCTTAGAAGCGTGGAGCTCCTACGAGCAGTACTTC. Amino acids: CASSLEAWSSYEQYF. J is TRBJ2-7 and V is TRBV7-2; no reliable D call. V lost 1 base and J lost 0, with 10 bases in between. Germline loops: CDR1 SGHTA, CDR2 FQGNSA. This CDR3 is built from 15 residues.

As for this clonotype: A much larger clone sits a single nucleotide away, making a read error possible. V and J are TRBV12-5 and TRBJ1-3; TRBD1 might be the D (5 bases). In germline, CDR1 is LGHNT, CDR2 FRNRAP. V gave up 6 bases and J gave up 8 bases, with 8 bases separating them. The CDR3 is made up of 11 amino acids. The CDR3 sequence is CASGQGDTIYF. The CDR3 DNA is TGTGCTAGTGGCCAAGGGGACACCATATATTTT.

This clonotype was found many times. The gene calls are TRBV28 and TRBJ2-1; 7 nucleotides align to TRBD1. V lost 6 bases and J lost 0; bases outside the gene matches: 8. The CDR3 covers 16 residues. The germline V gene encodes CDR1 MDHEN and CDR2 SYDVKM. CDR3 amino acids: CASSTDRESSYNEQFF. The CDR3 nucleotides are TGTGCCAGCAGCACCGACAGGGAAAGCTCCTACAATGAGCAGTTCTTC.

CDR3 nucleotide sequence: TGTGCCTGGAGTGCCTACGTCGCGAGGGGGGACAATGAGCAGTTCTTC. Protein: CAWSAYVARGDNEQFF. This rearrangement joins TRBV30 to TRBJ2-1; D is perhaps TRBD1 or TRBD2 (6 bases each). The germline V and J ends were trimmed by 1 base and 5 bases, with 18 bases remaining between them. This CDR3 region has 16 residues. Germline assignment: CDR1 GTSNPN and CDR2 SVGIG (reference sequence).

V usage is TRBV7-2 and J usage is TRBJ1-2; perhaps TRBD1 as D (6 bases). This CDR3 has 14 residues. From germline, CDR1 is SGHTA and CDR2 FQGNSA. Trimming took 5 bases from V and 6 from J, leaving 16 bases between them. CDR3 sequence: CASSIPPGDHGYTF. The CDR3 coding sequence is TGTGCCAGCAGCATTCCCCCAGGGGACCATGGCTACACCTTC.

This clonotype has a count of ten or more. The V and J genes are TRBV28 and TRBJ2-7; a possible D gene is TRBD2 (6 bases). CDR3 length: 15 amino acids. Germline V gives CDR1 MDHEN, CDR2 SYDVKM. The ends were cut back, 6 bases at V and 3 bases at J, with 18 bases in the middle. CDR3 region: CASSPPGGAHYEQYF. CDR3 DNA: TGTGCCAGCAGCCCTCCCGGAGGGGCCCACTACGAGCAGTACTTC.

The chain combines TRBV20-1 with TRBJ1-2; D might be TRBD1 (5 bases). CDR1 DFQATT and CDR2 SNEGSKA come from the germline V gene (reference sequence). Deletions cut 0 bases from V and 2 bases from J, with 10 bases between. The CDR3 length is 14 residues. CDR3: CSARDRNRNYGYTF. As DNA, the CDR3 is TGCAGTGCTAGAGATCGAAACAGGAACTATGGCTACACCTTC.

This clonotype was seen a few times. The chain links TRBV7-9 to TRBJ1-4, with a weak D call TRBD1 (6 bases). CDR1 SEHNR and CDR2 FQNEAQ come from the germline V gene (reference sequence). The CDR3 loop spans 16 amino acids. Trimming took off 2 bases at V and 4 bases at J, with 14 bases between the two ends. The CDR3 loop reads CASSLTGGGGNEKLFF. For the CDR3, the DNA is TGTGCCAGCAGCTTAACCGGCGGGGGCGGTAATGAAAAACTGTTTTTT.

The table lists this clonotype with a count of one. One base away lies a much larger clone, so this may be a sequencing read error. The genes are TRBV16 and TRBJ2-7; D remains ambiguous. The CDR3 has 15 residues. The germline V gene encodes CDR1 KGHSY and CDR2 FQNENV. V lost 0 bases and J 6 bases, leaving 15 bases between the germline ends. The CDR3 is CASSQSALVNAEQYF. As DNA, the CDR3 is TGTGCCAGCAGCCAATCGGCCTTAGTTAACGCCGAGCAGTACTTC.

This clonotype was found a few times. The J gene is TRBJ1-2, the V gene TRBV2; 7 bases fit TRBD1. Germline CDR1 is SNHLY and CDR2 is FYNNEI. This CDR3 is built from 14 residues. Trimming cost V 7 bases and J 5 bases; bases outside gene matches: 10. CDR3 DNA sequence: TGTGCCAGCACCGAATGGACAGGCATTTATGGCTACACCTTC. Translation gives CASTEWTGIYGYTF.

There are many counts of this clonotype. The chain's CDR3 is CSARDIGGRAYEQYF. DNA for the CDR3: TGCAGTGCTAGAGATATCGGCGGGAGAGCCTACGAGCAGTACTTC. V and J are TRBV20-1 and TRBJ2-7, with 7 bases that match TRBD2. V was clipped by 0 bases and J by 2 bases; unmatched bases: 7. The CDR3 loop spans 15 amino acids. CDR1 and CDR2 (germline): DFQATT, SNEGSKA (reference sequence).

This clonotype was recorded many times. This chain joins TRBV2 and TRBJ1-2, with D perhaps TRBD1 (6 bases). In germline, CDR1 is SNHLY, CDR2 FYNNEI. The V end was cut by 4 bases, the J end by 8 bases, with 14 bases between. CDR3 size: 13 residues. The CDR3 sequence: CASSVLDSSGYTF. DNA for the CDR3: TGTGCCAGCAGTGTTTTGGACAGCTCCGGCTACACCTTC.

The chain recombines TRBV3-1 with TRBJ2-4, with 9 bases identical to TRBD2. Losses at the gene ends were 4 bases for V and 6 bases for J; bases not matched to a gene: 7. Germline assignment: CDR1 LGHDT and CDR2 YNNKEL (reference sequence). The CDR3 consists of 15 residues. The CDR3 here is CASSRGREGRNIQYF. CDR3 sequence (DNA): TGTGCCAGCAGCCGAGGGCGGGAGGGTCGAAACATTCAGTACTTC.

There are a few counts of this clonotype. The chain carries TRBV20-1 and TRBJ2-3; TRBD2 aligns across 15 bases. V was clipped by 5 bases and J by 7 bases; unmatched bases: 13. CDR3 length: 17 residues. Germline V lookup: CDR1 DFQATT, CDR2 SNEGSKA (reference sequence). The CDR3 spells CSAPGLAGGAPRNTQYF. CDR3 nucleotides: TGCAGTGCTCCGGGACTAGCGGGAGGAGCCCCCAGAAATACGCAGTATTTT.

There are many counts of this clonotype. The rearrangement links TRBV28 to TRBJ2-3, with 11 nucleotides matching TRBD2. The CDR3 spans 14 residues. Germline V gene sequence: CDR1 MDHEN, CDR2 SYDVKM. With V trimmed by 11 bases and J by 3 bases, 7 bases remained unmatched. The CDR3 spells CAGTSGSVTDTQYF. In nucleotides, the CDR3 is TGTGCCGGTACTAGCGGGAGCGTGACAGATACGCAGTATTTT.

This clonotype was counted a few times. This chain links TRBV12-3 or TRBV12-4 with TRBJ2-7, with 8 bases lining up with TRBD1. The V gene end was trimmed by 3 bases and the J gene end by 4 bases; junction bases not matched to a gene: 5. CDR3 length: 14 amino acids. CDR3 sequence reads: CASSLTGVGYEQYF. The CDR3 DNA is TGTGCCAGCAGTTTGACAGGGGTGGGTTACGAGCAGTACTTC.

This clonotype was counted a few times. The chain employs TRBV20-1 and TRBJ2-5; TRBD2 might be the D (6 bases). Per the germline V gene, CDR1 is DFQATT and CDR2 is SNEGSKA (reference sequence). The V end lost 6 bases, the J end lost 6 bases, and 14 bases lay between the germline ends. This CDR3 contains 12 residues. CDR3 sequence: CSASGGPKTQYF. The CDR3 bases are TGCAGTGCCAGCGGAGGGCCGAAGACCCAGTACTTC.

This clonotype was detected a few times. The J gene is TRBJ1-3, the V gene TRBV7-2; 10 nucleotides line up with TRBD1. The CDR3 extends over 15 amino acids. CDR1 and CDR2 from the germline V gene are SGHTA and FQGNSA. V lost 5 bases, J lost 8 bases, and 9 bases stayed unmatched. In DNA, the CDR3 is TGTGCCAGCAGCGAAGGGACAGGGGAATATTACACCATATATTTT. It specifies CASSEGTGEYYTIYF.

This clonotype was picked up many times. The chain combines TRBV28 with TRBJ2-7; the D call may be TRBD1 or TRBD2 (5 bases each). Per germline, CDR1 MDHEN and CDR2 SYDVKM. V was trimmed by 3 bases and J by 2 bases, leaving 14 bases between them. The CDR3 extends over 15 amino acids. The DNA of the CDR3 is TGTGCCAGCAGTTTTGGTTGGGACGGGGCCTACGAGCAGTACTTC. Amino acid sequence: CASSFGWDGAYEQYF.

This clonotype has at least ten counts. The CDR3 DNA sequence: TGTGCCAGCAGCTTTCGAGAGGGCAGCTCCTACGAGCAGTACTTC. This sequence encodes CASSFREGSSYEQYF. The V call is TRBV7-9, the J call TRBJ2-7; D perhaps matches TRBD2 (5 bases). V was cut by 3 bases and J by 0 bases, with 12 bases left in between. Germline V gives CDR1 SEHNR, CDR2 FQNEAQ (reference sequence). CDR3 length: 15 amino acids. Filled out from reference TRBV7-9 and TRBJ2-7, the complete variable domain reads DTGVSQNPRHKITKRGQNVTFRCDPISEHNRLYWYRQTLGQGPEFLTYFQNEAQLEKSRLLSDRFSAERPKGSFSTLEIQRTEQGDSAMYLCASSFREGSSYEQYFGPGTRLTVT.

This clonotype was seen many times. The J gene is TRBJ2-7, the V gene TRBV2; 11 bases line up with TRBD2. The CDR3 is 19 amino acids. J lost 4 bases, V lost 2 bases, and 16 bases had no gene match. Per germline, CDR1 SNHLY and CDR2 FYNNEI. The CDR3 here is CASSERLAGNVFVGYEQYF. The DNA of the CDR3 is TGTGCCAGCAGTGAAAGACTAGCGGGAAACGTATTCGTGGGATACGAGCAGTACTTC.

This clonotype has a handful of counts. This sequence joins TRBV6-1 and TRBJ2-2; D might be TRBD1 (5 bases). Germline V CDR1 and CDR2: MNHNS, SASEGT. The CDR3 totals 13 residues. The V end was cut by 5 bases, the J end by 6 bases, with 10 bases between. The CDR3 region is CASSRLGAGELFF. The CDR3 nucleotides read TGTGCCAGCAGTCGCCTAGGGGCCGGGGAGCTGTTTTTT.

This clonotype was seen more than once but under ten times. The chain employs TRBV2 and TRBJ1-5; TRBD1 agrees at 7 bases. The CDR3 has 15 amino acids. Germline V gene lookup returns CDR1 SNHLY and CDR2 FYNNEI. V lost 2 bases to trimming and J lost 10 bases; unmatched junction nucleotides: 11. The CDR3 DNA is TGTGCCAGCAGTGAAAGGGCAGGGGGTCCCAAACCCCAGCATTTT. This gives the protein CASSERAGGPKPQHF. Together with reference TRBV2 and TRBJ1-5, the CDR3 gives the full variable domain: EPEVTQTPSHQVTQMGQEVILRCVPISNHLYFYWYRQILGQKVEFLVSFYNNEISEKSEIFDDQFSVERPDGSNFTLKIRSTKLEDSAMYFCASSERAGGPKPQHFGDGTRLSIL.

There are many counts of this clonotype. The V gene is TRBV7-9, the J gene TRBJ2-1; 8 bases map to TRBD2. The J segment lost 5 bases and the V segment lost 1 base, leaving 10 bases of the junction unmatched. The CDR3 loop spans 17 amino acids. The V gene's germline CDR1 is SEHNR and CDR2 FQNEAQ (reference sequence). In DNA form, the CDR3 reads TGTGCCAGCAGCTTAGGGGTAGCGGGATGGAAACACAATGAGCAGTTCTTC. Amino acid sequence: CASSLGVAGWKHNEQFF.